Below are 6 T cell receptor beta chains sequenced from a single sample in a study of blood T cell repertoires in COVID-19. The table came from immunoSEQ multiplex PCR; TCRdb's copy has only in-frame clones and leaves some out. The sample records 150,000 to 200,000 clones, 84% being singletons. The material sequenced was peripheral blood. These receptors all come from a man aged 18 to 29 with active or convalescent COVID-19.

The chain links TRBV28 to TRBJ2-7; 14 bases align to TRBD2. J gave up 3 bases and V 3 bases, and 19 bases lay outside the gene matches. Germline lookup yields CDR1 MDHEN and CDR2 SYDVKM. The CDR3 spans 21 residues. The CDR3 sequence is CASSFQLSAGTSGRPNYEQYF. In DNA form, the CDR3 reads TGTGCCAGCAGTTTCCAATTATCCGCCGGGACTAGCGGGAGACCTAACTACGAGCAGTACTTC.

This chain uses TRBV27 with TRBJ2-3; 11 positions agree with TRBD2. Unmatched junction bases numbered 10, after V lost 6 bases and J lost 2 bases. The CDR3 runs to 17 residues. The V gene's germline CDR1 is MNHEY and CDR2 SMNVEV (reference sequence). The CDR3 loop is CASSPRGLAGFTDTQYF. In DNA, the CDR3 is TGTGCCAGCAGCCCACGAGGACTAGCGGGTTTCACAGATACGCAGTATTTT.

This rearrangement joins TRBV28 to TRBJ2-2; TRBD1 aligns across 8 bases. CDR1 and CDR2 from the germline V gene are MDHEN and SYDVKM. This CDR3 is 15 amino acids long. J gave up 4 bases and V 7 bases, and 8 bases lay outside the gene matches. CDR3 coding DNA: TGTGCCAGCACCCCGGACAGGGTGGCCACCGGGGAGCTGTTTTTT. Translated: CASTPDRVATGELFF.

Regarding this clone: Within the sample, other DNA sequences also encode this same CDR3. The chain recombines TRBV7-3 with TRBJ1-6; no definite D call. Trimming left V 5 bases short and J 4 bases short, with 9 bases between. Germline CDR1 SGHTA, CDR2 FQGTGA. The CDR3 contains 14 residues. The CDR3 nucleotides read TGTGCCAGCAGCCTAGACGGTTATAATTCACCCCTCCACTTT. As protein: CASSLDGYNSPLHF.

The genes are TRBV6-2 or TRBV6-3 and TRBJ2-2; 10 positions agree with TRBD2. V lost 6 bases and J lost 4; bases outside the gene matches: 5. This CDR3 region has 15 residues. Germline CDR1 MNHEY, CDR2 SVGEGT. CDR3 sequence: CASSPSGSATGELFF. The CDR3 DNA reads as TGTGCCAGCAGCCCTAGCGGGAGTGCCACCGGGGAGCTGTTTTTT.

The chain employs TRBV10-2 and TRBJ1-1; D is ambiguous. The CDR3 is made up of 15 amino acids. Germline lookup yields CDR1 WSHSY and CDR2 SAAADI. V was clipped by 3 bases and J by 1 base, with 12 bases between them. CDR3 bases: TGCGCCAGCAGTGAAAGGAGGATGAGGAACACTGAAGCTTTCTTT. Amino acids: CASSERRMRNTEAFF.